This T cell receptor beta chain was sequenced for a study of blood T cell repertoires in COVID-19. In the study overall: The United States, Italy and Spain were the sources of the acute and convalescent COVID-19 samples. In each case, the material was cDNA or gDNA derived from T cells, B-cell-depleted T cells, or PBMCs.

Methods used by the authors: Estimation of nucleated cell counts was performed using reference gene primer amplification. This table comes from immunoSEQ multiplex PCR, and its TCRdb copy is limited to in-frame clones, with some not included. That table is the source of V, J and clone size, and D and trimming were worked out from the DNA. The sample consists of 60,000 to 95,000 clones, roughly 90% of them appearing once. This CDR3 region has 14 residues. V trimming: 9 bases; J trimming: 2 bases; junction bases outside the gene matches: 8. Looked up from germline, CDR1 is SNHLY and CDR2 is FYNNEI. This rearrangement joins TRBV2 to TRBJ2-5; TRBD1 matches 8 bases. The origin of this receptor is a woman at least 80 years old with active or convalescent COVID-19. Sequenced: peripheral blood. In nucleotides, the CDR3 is TGTGCCAGTGCCCCCCGGACAGGGCAAGAGACCCAGTACTTC. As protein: CASAPRTGQETQYF.